This T cell receptor (beta chain) was identified during a study of blood T cell repertoires in COVID-19. This CDR3 contains 15 residues. Per germline, CDR1 MNHEY and CDR2 SVGAGI. J gave up 3 bases and V 6 bases, and 10 bases lay outside the gene matches. TCRdb's table, derived via immunoSEQ multiplex PCR, lists solely in-frame clones and lacks some. The table records 20,000 to 25,000 clones, around 73% of them present only once. The clonotype comes from a human donor in a cohort sampled during active or convalescent COVID-19. The material sequenced was peripheral blood. The chain joins TRBV6-5 to TRBJ2-5; 7 bases line up with TRBD2. The CDR3 loop is CASSRTGGYKETQYF. The CDR3 DNA reads as TGTGCCAGCAGCCGTACGGGAGGTTATAAAGAGACCCAGTACTTC.